This T cell receptor beta chain stems from a study of shared clonotypes between healthy human individuals. Study at large: The study used three CD4 naive, three CD4 memory, two CD8 naive and one CD8 memory plate per donor. General study points: The low donor count limited represented genetic and exposure-history diversity. Larger richness was generally estimated for naive than memory subsets.

The CDR3 sequence is 14 residues long. After removal of 6 bases from V and 4 bases from J, the junction contained 9 bases not matched to a gene. Per the germline V gene, CDR1 is MRHNA and CDR2 is SNTAGT. Naivety among CD8 cells was defined by CD45RO negativity and positive CCR7 selection, thereby excluding terminally differentiated effector memory CD45RA+ cells. Notes on this clone: Its target is unknown.

Profiled with immunoSEQ multiplex PCR; TCRdb holds only in-frame clones, not every one. The sample includes 600,000 or so clones, approximately 95% of them seen just once. The chain has TRBV6-4 and TRBJ2-7, with 7 positions matching TRBD2. The TCR originated in a woman aged 25 to 45 in good health. Sequenced sample: naive CD8+ T cells sorted from blood. This chain's CDR3 is CASRGGSIPYEQYF. For the CDR3, the DNA is TGTGCCAGCAGGGGGGGGAGTATCCCGTACGAGCAGTACTTC.